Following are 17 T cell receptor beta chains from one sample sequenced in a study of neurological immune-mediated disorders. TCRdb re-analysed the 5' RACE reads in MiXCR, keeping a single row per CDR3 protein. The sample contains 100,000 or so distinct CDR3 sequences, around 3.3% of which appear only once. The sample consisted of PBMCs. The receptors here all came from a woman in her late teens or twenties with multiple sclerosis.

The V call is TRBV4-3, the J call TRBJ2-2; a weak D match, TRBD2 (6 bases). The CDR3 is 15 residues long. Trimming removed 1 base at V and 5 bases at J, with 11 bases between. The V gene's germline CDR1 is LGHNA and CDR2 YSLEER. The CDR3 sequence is CASSQGRGRTGELFF. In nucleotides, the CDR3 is TGCGCCAGCAGCCAAGGGAGGGGAAGGACCGGGGAGCTGTTTTTT.

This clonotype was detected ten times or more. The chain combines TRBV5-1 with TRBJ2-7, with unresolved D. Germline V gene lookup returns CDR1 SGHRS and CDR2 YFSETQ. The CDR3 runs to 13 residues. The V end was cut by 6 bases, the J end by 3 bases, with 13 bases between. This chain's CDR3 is CASKESANYEQYF. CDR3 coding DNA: TGCGCCAGCAAAGAGTCAGCCAACTACGAGCAGTACTTC.

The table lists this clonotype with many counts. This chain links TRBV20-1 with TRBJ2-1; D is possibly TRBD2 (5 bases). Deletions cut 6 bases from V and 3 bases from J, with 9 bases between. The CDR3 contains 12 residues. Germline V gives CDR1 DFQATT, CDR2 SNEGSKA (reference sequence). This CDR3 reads CSAPTNYNEQFF. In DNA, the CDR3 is TGCAGTGCGCCGACTAACTACAATGAGCAGTTCTTC.

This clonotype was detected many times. CDR3 nucleotide sequence: TGCAGTACCCGTTTATCGTCTGCCTACAATGAGCAGTTCTTC. It translates to CSTRLSSAYNEQFF. V and J are TRBV20-1 and TRBJ2-1, with D uncertain. The CDR3 spans 14 residues. Germline CDR1 and CDR2: DFQATT and SNEGSKA (reference sequence). Trimming took 8 bases from V and 2 from J, leaving 16 bases between them.

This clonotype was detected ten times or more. The CDR3 sequence: CSATGQTGNQPQHF. In nucleotides, the CDR3 is TGCAGTGCTACAGGGCAGACGGGCAATCAGCCCCAGCATTTT. The chain recombines TRBV20-1 with TRBJ1-5; possibly TRBD1 for D (5 bases). The CDR3 loop spans 14 amino acids. Trimming took off 4 bases at V and 2 bases at J, with 12 bases between the two ends. Looked up from germline, CDR1 is DFQATT and CDR2 is SNEGSKA (reference sequence).

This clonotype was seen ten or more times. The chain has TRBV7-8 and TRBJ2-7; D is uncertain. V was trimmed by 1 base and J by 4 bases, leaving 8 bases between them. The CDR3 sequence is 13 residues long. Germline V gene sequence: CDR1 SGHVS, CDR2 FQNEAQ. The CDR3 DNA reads TGTGCCAGCAGCTTAGGCCCCAAGTACGAGCAGTACTTC. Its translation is CASSLGPKYEQYF.

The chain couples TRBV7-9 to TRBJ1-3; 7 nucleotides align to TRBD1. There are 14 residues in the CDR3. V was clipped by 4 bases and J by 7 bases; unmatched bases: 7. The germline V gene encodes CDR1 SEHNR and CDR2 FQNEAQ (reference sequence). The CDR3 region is CASSWGTASNTIYF. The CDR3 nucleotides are TGTGCCAGCAGCTGGGGGACAGCTTCTAACACCATATATTTT.

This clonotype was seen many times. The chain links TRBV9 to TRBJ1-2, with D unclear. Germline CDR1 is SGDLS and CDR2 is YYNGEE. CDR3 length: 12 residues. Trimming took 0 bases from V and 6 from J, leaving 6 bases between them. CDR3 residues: CASSVAGNGYTF. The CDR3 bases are TGTGCCAGCAGCGTAGCTGGGAATGGCTACACCTTC.

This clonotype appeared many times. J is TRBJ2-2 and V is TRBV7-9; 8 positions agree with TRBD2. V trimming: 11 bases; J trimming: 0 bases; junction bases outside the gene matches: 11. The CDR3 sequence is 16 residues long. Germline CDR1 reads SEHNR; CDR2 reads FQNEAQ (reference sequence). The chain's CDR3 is CALPGTRDSNTGELFF. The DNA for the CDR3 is TGTGCCTTGCCCGGGACTAGAGATTCGAACACCGGGGAGCTGTTTTTT. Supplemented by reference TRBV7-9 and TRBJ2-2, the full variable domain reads DTGVSQNPRHKITKRGQNVTFRCDPISEHNRLYWYRQTLGQGPEFLTYFQNEAQLEKSRLLSDRFSAERPKGSFSTLEIQRTEQGDSAMYLCALPGTRDSNTGELFFGEGSRLTVL.

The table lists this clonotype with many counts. CDR3 bases: TGTGCCAGCAGCTTAGGGGCAGGGTGGGACGAGCAGTACTTC. Encoded protein: CASSLGAGWDEQYF. The chain joins TRBV11-2 to TRBJ2-7; D perhaps matches TRBD1 (5 bases). The CDR3 is 14 residues long. Germline CDR1 SGHAT, CDR2 FQNNGV. The germline V and J ends were trimmed by 1 base and 5 bases, with 12 bases remaining between them.

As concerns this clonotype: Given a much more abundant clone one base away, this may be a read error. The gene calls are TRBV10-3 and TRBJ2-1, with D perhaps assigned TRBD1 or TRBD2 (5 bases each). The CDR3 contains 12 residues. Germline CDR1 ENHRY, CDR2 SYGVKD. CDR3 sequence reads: CAISGPYNAQFF. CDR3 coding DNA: TGTGCCATTTCGGGACCGTACAATGCGCAGTTCTTC.

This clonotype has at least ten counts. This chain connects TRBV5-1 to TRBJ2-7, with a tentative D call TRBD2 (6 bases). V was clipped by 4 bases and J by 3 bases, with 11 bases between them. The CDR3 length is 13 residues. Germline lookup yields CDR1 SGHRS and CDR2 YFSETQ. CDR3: CASSLASDYEQYF. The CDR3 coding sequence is TGCGCCAGCAGCCTTGCTAGCGACTACGAGCAGTACTTC.

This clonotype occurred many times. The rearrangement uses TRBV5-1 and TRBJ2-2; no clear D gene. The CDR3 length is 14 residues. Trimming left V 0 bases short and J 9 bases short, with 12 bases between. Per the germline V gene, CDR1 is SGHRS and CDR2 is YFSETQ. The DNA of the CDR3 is TGCGCCAGCAGCTTGGGGGCAGCGAGCAGGGAGCTGTTTTTT. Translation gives CASSLGAASRELFF.

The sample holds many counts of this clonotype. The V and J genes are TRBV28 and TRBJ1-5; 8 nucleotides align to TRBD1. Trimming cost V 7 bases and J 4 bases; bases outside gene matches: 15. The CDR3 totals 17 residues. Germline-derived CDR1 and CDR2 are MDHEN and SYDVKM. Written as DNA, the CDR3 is TGTGCCAGCACCACCCGTCTCAGGGGGCTCAGGAATCAGCCCCAGCATTTT. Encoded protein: CASTTRLRGLRNQPQHF. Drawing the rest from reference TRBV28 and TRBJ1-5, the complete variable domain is DVKVTQSSRYLVKRTGEKVFLECVQDMDHENMFWYRQDPGLGLRLIYFSYDVKMKEKGDIPEGYSVSREKKERFSLILESASTNQTSMYLCASTTRLRGLRNQPQHFGDGTRLSIL.

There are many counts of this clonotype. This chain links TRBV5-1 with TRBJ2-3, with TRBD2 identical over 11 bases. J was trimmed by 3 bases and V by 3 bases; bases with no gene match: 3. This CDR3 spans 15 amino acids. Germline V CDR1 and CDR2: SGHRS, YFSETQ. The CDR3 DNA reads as TGCGCCAGCAGCTCACTAGCGGGGGTTACAGATACGCAGTATTTT. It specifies CASSSLAGVTDTQYF.

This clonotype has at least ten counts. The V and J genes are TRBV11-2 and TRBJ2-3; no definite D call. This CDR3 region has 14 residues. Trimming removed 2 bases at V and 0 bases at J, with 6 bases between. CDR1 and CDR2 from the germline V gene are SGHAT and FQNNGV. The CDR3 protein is CASSLRASTDTQYF. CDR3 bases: TGTGCCAGCAGCTTAAGGGCCAGCACAGATACGCAGTATTTT.

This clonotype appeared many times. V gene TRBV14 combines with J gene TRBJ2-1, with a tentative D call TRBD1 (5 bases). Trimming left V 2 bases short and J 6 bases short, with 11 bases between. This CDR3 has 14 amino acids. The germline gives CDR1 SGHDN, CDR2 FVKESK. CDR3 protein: CASSQLPGFNEQFF. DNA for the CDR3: TGTGCCAGCAGCCAACTGCCAGGGTTCAATGAGCAGTTCTTC.